This T cell receptor (beta chain) was found in a study of T-cell memory formation after mild COVID-19 (dated by TCRdb to the early 2020s). Study-wide context: Most TCR sequence clusters were specific to one of the two donors. In a couple of donors, T-cell clones that expanded and contracted after mild COVID-19 were followed by sequencing TCRalpha and TCRbeta repertoires longitudinally. The cohort was made up of two young adult volunteers, one female and one male, who were previously healthy. The study at large found these results: Clones contracting from day 15 to 85 had balanced CD4/CD8 phenotypes, while a second wave expanding from day 15 to 37 was biased towards CD4+. Contracting CD4+ clones were found mainly in CM and EM memory subsets, while CD8+ clones were enriched in EMRA. The second-wave clones that peaked on day 37 were not confirmed to be SARS-CoV-2 specific. The detection of some responding clones in pre-infection memory suggests that pre-existing cross-reactive memory T cells joined the SARS-CoV-2 response. The study covered only a couple of mild cases, and larger cohorts including severe cases with pre-infection samples were considered necessary.

Ficoll-Paque density gradient centrifugation was used to isolate PBMCs. The germline V gene encodes CDR1 SGDLS and CDR2 YYNGEE. Inclusive of the bounding cysteine and phenylalanine, the CDR3 is 14 residues long. Only the CDR3 DNA stays, 42 bases, in frame from base 1. V and J lose 6 bases and 3 bases, and a span of 13 bases separates them. Instrument used: Illumina NovaSeq 6000. cDNA libraries for TCRalpha and TCRbeta were prepared by 5'RACE using constant-segment primers, with sample barcodes and unique molecular identifiers added. RNA was extracted from every sample with Trizol reagent. Libraries were amplified in two PCR steps, with a second sample barcode and Illumina TruSeq adapters added in the second step. Sequencing of the libraries was done on an Illumina NovaSeq, producing 2 x 150 bp paired-end reads. On the authors' methods: Reads were demultiplexed and collapsed into UMI-guided consensus sequences with migec v1.2.7. With mixcr v2.1.11, UMI consensuses were aligned to TRA and TRB V and J templates and assembled into clonotypes. A clonotype was counted as expanded or contracted only if both edgeR and NoisET called the change significant, with noise models trained on biological replicates. edgeR calls used a false discovery rate-adjusted p below 0.01 and a log2 fold-change threshold of 1. As an exploratory analysis of dynamics, PCA with hierarchical clustering was applied to max-normalized trajectories of the 1000 most abundant clonotypes. Separately sequenced CD4+ and CD8+ repertoires were used to assign a CD4 or CD8 phenotype to each responding clone. TCRdb reran the public reads through fastp at Q25 and MiXCR, keeping productive beta chains. For every CDR3 protein sequence, its rows merge into one entry that carries the most common genes and DNA. The V and J calls and clone size are TCRdb's, not the authors'. This sample gives about 620,000 distinct CDR3 sequences in total; roughly 18% of them show up just once. Around 12% of the sample rests with the top ten.

Turning to this clonotype: Its cognate antigen has yet to be identified. Base qualities are not recorded, but no much larger clone differs from it by a single base.

This receptor chain uses TRBV9 and TRBJ2-1; no D gene is confidently identified. The source is an adult woman who had mild COVID-19 (a few samples of this study predate the infection). The sample titles of this study are shuffled in the database, so cell type and time point are left out; the donor was told from shared clones. Sample: PBMCs or a T cell subset sorted from them (not recorded which). The CDR3 reads as follows: CASNQNSLYNEQFF. The DNA is as follows: TGTGCCAGCAATCAAAACTCCCTCTACAATGAGCAGTTCTTC.